This record covers a single TCR beta chain. Its antigen remains unknown. This specimen comes from a study of shared clonotypes between healthy human individuals. CDR1 DFQATT and CDR2 SNEGSKA come from the germline V gene (reference sequence). The CDR3 has 10 residues. V gave up 6 bases and J gave up 5 bases, with 8 bases separating them. Using immunoSEQ multiplex PCR, the repertoire was profiled, and TCRdb retains in-frame clones only, with some absent. The sample carries roughly 2 million clones, 90% to 95% recorded once. Study-wide findings and caveats: Sequencing depth was predicted to influence how clonotypes are shared among donors. Memory subsets generally showed lower estimated richness than naive subsets.

Material for sequencing was naive CD4+ T cells sorted from blood. Subset defined: CD45RA+ positively selected. V usage is TRBV20-1 and J usage is TRBJ2-7; D is uncertain. The sequence was collected from a man between 18 and 35 years old in good health. The CDR3 loop reads CSALRNEQYF. The CDR3 coding sequence is TGCAGTGCCCTGAGGAACGAGCAGTACTTC.